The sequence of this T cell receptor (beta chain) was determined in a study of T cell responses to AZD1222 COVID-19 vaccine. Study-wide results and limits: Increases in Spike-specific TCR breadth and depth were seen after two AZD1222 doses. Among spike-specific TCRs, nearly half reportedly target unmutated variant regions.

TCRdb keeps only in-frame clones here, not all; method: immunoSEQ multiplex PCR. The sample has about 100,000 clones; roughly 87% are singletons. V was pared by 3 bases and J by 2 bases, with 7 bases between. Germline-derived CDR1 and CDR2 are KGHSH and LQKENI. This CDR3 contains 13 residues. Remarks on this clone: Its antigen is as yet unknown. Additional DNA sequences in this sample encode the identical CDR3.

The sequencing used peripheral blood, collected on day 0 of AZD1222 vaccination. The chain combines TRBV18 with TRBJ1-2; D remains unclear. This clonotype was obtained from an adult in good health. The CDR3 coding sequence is TGTGCCAGCTCACCGACGGTGAACTATGGCTACACCTTC. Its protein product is CASSPTVNYGYTF.